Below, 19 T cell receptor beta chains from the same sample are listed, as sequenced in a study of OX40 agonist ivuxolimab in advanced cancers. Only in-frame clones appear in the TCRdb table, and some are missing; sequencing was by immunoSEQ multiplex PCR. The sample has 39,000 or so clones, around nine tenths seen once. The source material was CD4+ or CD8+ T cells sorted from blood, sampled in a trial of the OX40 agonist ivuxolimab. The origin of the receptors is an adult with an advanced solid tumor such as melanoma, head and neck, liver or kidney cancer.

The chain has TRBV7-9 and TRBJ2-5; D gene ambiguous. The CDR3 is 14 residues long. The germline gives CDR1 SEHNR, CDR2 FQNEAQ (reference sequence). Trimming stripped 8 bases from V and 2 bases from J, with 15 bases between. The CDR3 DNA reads TGTGCCAGCCTAAAGGCAGCGAAACAAGAGACCCAGTACTTC. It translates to CASLKAAKQETQYF.

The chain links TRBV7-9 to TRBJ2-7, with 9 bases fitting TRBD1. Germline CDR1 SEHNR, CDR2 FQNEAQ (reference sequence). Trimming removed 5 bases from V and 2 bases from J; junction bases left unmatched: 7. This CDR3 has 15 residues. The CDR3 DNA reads TGTGCCAGCAGCACCGGGACAGGGAATGCCTACGAGCAGTACTTC. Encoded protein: CASSTGTGNAYEQYF.

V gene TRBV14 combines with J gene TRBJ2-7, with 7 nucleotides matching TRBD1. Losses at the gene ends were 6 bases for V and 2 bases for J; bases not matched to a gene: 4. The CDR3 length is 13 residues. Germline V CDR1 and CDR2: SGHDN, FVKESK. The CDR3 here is CASRKTGTYEQYF. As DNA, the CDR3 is TGTGCCAGCAGGAAGACAGGGACCTACGAGCAGTACTTC.

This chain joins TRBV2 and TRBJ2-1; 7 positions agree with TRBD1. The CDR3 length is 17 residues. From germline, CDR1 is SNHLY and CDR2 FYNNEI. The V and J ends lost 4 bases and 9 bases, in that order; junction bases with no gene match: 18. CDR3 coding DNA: TGTGCCAGCAGTGGGGGGAGACAGGGCCAAAATCGGCGTGAGCAGTTCTTC. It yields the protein CASSGGRQGQNRREQFF.

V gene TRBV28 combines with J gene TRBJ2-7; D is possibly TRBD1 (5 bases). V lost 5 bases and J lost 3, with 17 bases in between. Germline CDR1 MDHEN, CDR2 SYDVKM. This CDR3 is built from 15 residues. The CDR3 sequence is CASSNTGVGGYEQYF. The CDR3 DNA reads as TGTGCCAGCAGTAATACAGGCGTTGGTGGCTACGAGCAGTACTTC.

The CDR3 is CASSTLRGPRSYEQYF. CDR3 DNA: TGTGCCAGCAGTACCCTTCGTGGGCCCCGCTCCTACGAGCAGTACTTC. V is TRBV28 and J is TRBJ2-5; D gene unclear. The last part of the DNA fits TRBJ2-7 better; the J call may be wrong. Germline loops: CDR1 MDHEN, CDR2 SYDVKM. The CDR3 has 16 residues.

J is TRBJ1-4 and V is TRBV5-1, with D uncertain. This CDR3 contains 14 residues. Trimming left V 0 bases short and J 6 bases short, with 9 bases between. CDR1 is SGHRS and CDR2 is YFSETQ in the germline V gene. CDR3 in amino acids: CASSLGTAYEKLFF. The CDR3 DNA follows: TGCGCCAGCAGCTTGGGGACGGCATATGAAAAACTGTTTTTT.

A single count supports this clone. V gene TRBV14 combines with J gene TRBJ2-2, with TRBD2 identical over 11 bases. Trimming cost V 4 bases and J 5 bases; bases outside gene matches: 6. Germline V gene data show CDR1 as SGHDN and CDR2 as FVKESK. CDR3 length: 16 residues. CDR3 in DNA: TGTGCCAGCAGCCTCCAGCTAGCGGGAGGTACCGGGGAGCTGTTTTTT. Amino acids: CASSLQLAGGTGELFF.

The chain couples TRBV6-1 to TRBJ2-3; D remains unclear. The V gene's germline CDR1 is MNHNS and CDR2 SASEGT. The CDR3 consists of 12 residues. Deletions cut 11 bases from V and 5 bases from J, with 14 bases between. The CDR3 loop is CALGSELDTQYF. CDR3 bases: TGTGCCCTGGGATCGGAATTAGATACGCAGTATTTT.

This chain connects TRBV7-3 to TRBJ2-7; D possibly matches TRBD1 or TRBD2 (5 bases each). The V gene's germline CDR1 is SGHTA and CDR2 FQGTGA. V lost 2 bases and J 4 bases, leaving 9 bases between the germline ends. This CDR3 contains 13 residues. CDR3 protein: CASSLLGEYEQYF. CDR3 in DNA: TGTGCCAGCAGCTTACTAGGGGAGTACGAGCAGTACTTC.

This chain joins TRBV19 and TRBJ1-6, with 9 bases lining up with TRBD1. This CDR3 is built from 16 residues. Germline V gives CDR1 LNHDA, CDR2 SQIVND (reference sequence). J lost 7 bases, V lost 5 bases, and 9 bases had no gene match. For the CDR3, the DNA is TGTGCCAGTAGTCTACTCCCGGGACAGGGAAATTCACCCCTCCACTTT. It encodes CASSLLPGQGNSPLHF.

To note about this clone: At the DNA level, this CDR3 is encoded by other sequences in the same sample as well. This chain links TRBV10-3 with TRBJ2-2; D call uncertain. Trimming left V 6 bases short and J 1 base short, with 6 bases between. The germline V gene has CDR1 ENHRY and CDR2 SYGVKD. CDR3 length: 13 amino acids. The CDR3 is CAIRTGNTGELFF. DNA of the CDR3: TGTGCCATCAGGACGGGGAACACCGGGGAGCTGTTTTTT.

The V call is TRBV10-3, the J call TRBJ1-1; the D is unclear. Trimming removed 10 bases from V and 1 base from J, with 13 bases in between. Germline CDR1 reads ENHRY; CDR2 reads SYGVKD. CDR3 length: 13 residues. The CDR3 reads CASAGGGNTEAFF. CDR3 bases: TGTGCCAGCGCGGGAGGAGGGAACACTGAAGCTTTCTTT.

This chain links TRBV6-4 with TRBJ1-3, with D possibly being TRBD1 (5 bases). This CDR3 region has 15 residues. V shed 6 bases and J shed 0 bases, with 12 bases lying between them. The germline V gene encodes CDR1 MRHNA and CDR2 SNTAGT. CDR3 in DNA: TGTGCCAGCAGGGGGCTAGGGATCTCTGGAAACACCATATATTTT. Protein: CASRGLGISGNTIYF.

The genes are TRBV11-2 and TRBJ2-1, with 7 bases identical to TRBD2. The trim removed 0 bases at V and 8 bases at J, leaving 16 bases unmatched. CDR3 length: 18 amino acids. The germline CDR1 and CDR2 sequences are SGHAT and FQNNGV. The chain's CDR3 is CASSLDRGVSGVSDEQFF. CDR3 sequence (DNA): TGTGCCAGCAGCTTAGATAGGGGTGTAAGCGGGGTATCCGATGAGCAGTTCTTC.

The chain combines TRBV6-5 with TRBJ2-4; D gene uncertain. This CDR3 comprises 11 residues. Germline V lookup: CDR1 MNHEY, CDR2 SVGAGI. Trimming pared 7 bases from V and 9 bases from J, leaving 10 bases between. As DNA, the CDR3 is TGTGCCAGCAAGGGCAAGGGCATTCAGTACTTC. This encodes CASKGKGIQYF.

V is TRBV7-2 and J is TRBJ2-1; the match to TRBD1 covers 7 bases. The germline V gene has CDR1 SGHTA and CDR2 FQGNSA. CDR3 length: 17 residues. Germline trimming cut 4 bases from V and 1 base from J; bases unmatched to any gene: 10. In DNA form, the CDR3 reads TGTGCCAGCAGCTCCCATACGACAGGGTATTCCTACAATGAGCAGTTCTTC. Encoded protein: CASSSHTTGYSYNEQFF.

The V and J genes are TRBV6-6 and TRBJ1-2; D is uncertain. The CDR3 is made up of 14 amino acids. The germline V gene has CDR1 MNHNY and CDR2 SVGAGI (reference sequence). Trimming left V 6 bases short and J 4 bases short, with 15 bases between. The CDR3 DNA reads TGTGCCAGCAGCCACCAGGTGACTGGCTATGGCTACACCTTC. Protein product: CASSHQVTGYGYTF.

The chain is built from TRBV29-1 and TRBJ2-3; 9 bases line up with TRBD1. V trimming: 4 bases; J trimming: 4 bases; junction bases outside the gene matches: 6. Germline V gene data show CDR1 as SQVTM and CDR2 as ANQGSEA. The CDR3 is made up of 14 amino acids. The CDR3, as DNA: TGCAGCGTTGGGGGGACAGGGCGGGCAGATACGCAGTATTTT. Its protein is CSVGGTGRADTQYF.